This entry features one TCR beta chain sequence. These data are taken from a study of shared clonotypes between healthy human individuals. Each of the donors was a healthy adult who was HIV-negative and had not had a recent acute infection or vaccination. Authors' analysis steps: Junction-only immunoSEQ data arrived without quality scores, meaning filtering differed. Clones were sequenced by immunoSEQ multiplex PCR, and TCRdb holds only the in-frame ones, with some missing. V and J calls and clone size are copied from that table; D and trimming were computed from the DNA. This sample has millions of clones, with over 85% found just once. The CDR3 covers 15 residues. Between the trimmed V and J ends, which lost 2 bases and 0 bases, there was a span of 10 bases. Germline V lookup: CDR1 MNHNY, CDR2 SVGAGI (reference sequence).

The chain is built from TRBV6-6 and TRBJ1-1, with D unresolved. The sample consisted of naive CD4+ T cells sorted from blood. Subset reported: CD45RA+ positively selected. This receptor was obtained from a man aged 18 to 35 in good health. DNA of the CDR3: TGTGCCAGCAGTTACCTTACAACAGTGAACACTGAAGCTTTCTTT. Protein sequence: CASSYLTTVNTEAFF.